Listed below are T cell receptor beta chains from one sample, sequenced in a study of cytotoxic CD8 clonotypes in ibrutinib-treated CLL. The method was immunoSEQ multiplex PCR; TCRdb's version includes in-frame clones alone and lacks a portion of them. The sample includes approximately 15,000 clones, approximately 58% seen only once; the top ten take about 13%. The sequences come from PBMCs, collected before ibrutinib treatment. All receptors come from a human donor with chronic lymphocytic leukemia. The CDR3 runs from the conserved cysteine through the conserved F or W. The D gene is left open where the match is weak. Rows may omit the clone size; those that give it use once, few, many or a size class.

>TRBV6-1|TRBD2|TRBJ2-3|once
TGTGCCAGCAGTGGCAGACTACTAGCGGGAGAGGCAGATACGCAGTATTTT
CASSGRLLAGEADTQYF
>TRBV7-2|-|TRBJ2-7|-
TGTGCCAGCAGCCGCGACAGGCTCGTCTCCTACGAGCAGTACTTC
CASSRDRLVSYEQYF
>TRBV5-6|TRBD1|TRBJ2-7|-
TGTGCCAGCAGCCTGAAGCCTCGGACAGGGAAAGTTTACGAGCAGTACTTC
CASSLKPRTGKVYEQYF
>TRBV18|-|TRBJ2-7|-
TGTGCCAGCTCACCGGACAGATACGAGCAGTACTTC
CASSPDRYEQYF
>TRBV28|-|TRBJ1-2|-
TGTGCCAGCAGTTCCTTGTATGGCTACACCTTC
CASSSLYGYTF
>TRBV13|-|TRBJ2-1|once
TGTGCCAGCAGCTTAGTTCCGACCAGCTGGAATGAGCAGTTCTTC
CASSLVPTSWNEQFF
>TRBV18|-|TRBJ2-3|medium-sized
TGTGCCAGCTCACCAGGCCCAGATACGCAGTATTTT
CASSPGPDTQYF
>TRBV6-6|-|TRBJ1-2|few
TGTGCCAGCAGCGACGAGGGGGACCGGGGCTACACCTTC
CASSDEGDRGYTF
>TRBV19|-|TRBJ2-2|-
TGTGCCAGTAGACAGGGATACACCGGGGAGCTGTTTTTT
CASRQGYTGELFF
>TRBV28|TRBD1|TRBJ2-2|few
TGTGCCAGCAGCCAACCCCGACAGGGGGCCTTCGGGGAGCTGTTTTTT
CASSQPRQGAFGELFF
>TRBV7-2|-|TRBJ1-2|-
TGTGCCAGCAGCTTAGCTACAGGGTATGTCGGCTATGGCTACACCTTC
CASSLATGYVGYGYTF
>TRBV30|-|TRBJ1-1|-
TGTGCCTGGAGTGAAAACCCTATGAACACTGAAGCTTTCTTT
CAWSENPMNTEAFF
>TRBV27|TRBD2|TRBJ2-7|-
TGTGCCAGCAGAAAAACTAGCGGGAGTGGCTACGAGCAGTACTTC
CASRKTSGSGYEQYF
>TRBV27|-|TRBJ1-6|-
TGTGCCAGCAGTCCTCCCCAGGGCCCCTCCTATAATTCACCCCTCCACTTT
CASSPPQGPSYNSPLHF
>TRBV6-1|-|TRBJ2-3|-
TGTGCCAGCATTCCGCATAAAGGGGGTCCAGATACGCAGTATTTT
CASIPHKGGPDTQYF
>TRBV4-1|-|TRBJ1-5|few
TGCGCCAGCAGCCAAGCGACGGGGGTACAGCCCCAGCATTTT
CASSQATGVQPQHF
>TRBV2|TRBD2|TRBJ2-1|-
TGTGCCAGCAGGCAGCGGGAGGGGGACAATGAGCAGTTCTTC
CASRQREGDNEQFF
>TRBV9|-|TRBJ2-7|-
TGTGCCAGCAGCACTGACCTGAGGGGCGAGCAGTACTTC
CASSTDLRGEQYF
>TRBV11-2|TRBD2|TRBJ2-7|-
TGTGCCAGCAGCTTAGATTGGAGCGGGGGAGCATACGAGCAGTACTTC
CASSLDWSGGAYEQYF
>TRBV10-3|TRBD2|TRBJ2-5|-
TGTGCCATCGGTATAGCGGGCCAAGAGACCCAGTACTTC
CAIGIAGQETQYF
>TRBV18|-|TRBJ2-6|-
TGTGCCAGCTCACCGGTCCGGGGGAGATCTGGGGCCAACGTCCTGACTTTC
CASSPVRGRSGANVLTF
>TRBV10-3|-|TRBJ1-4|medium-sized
TGTGCCATCAGTGATGGTCGGGGAAAAAACAATGAAAAACTGTTTTTT
CAISDGRGKNNEKLFF
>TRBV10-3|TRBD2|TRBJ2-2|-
TGTGCCATCAGTGAAGGACTAGCGGCGAGGGCCGGGGAGCTGTTTTTT
CAISEGLAARAGELFF
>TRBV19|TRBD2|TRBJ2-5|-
TGTGCCAGTAGTCCAGGACTAGCTCGGGGTGGGACCCAGTACTTC
CASSPGLARGGTQYF
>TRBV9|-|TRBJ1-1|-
TGTGCCAGCAGCCAAGAGGGGGTGGGTGAAGCTTTCTTT
CASSQEGVGEAFF
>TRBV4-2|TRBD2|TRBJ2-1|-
TGTGCCAGCAGCCAAGTAAAAGATCGGGGAGGGAGGAATGAGCAGTTCTTC
CASSQVKDRGGRNEQFF
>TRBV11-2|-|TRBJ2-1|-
TGTGCCAGCAGCCCCCCCGGTTACAATGAGCAGTTCTTC
CASSPPGYNEQFF
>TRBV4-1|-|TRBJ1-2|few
TGCGCCAGCAGCCCTCAAACAGGGAGGGATGGCTACACCTTC
CASSPQTGRDGYTF
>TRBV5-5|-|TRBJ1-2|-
TGTGCCAGCAGCTTTGGGACTAACTATGGCTACACCTTC
CASSFGTNYGYTF
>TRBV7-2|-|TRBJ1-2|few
TGTGCCAGCAGCTTAGATGGGATAGTCTATGGCTACACCTTC
CASSLDGIVYGYTF
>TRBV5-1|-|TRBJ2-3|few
TGCGCCAGCAGCTTGGATGGTCTAGTAACAGATACGCAGTATTTT
CASSLDGLVTDTQYF